What follows describes a single T cell receptor beta chain. The data originate from a study of blood T cell repertoires in COVID-19. The overall study: Sources were T cells, B-cell-depleted T cells, or PBMCs; the material itself was cDNA or gDNA.

TCRdb's table, derived via immunoSEQ multiplex PCR, lists solely in-frame clones and lacks some. This table holds 200,000 to 250,000 clones, 80% to 85% found once. The CDR3 runs to 13 residues. Trimming at V came to 5 bases and at J to 5 bases, leaving 2 bases not matched to a gene. The chain recombines TRBV12-3 or TRBV12-4 with TRBJ2-1; the match to TRBD2 covers 8 bases. The receptor was isolated from a woman in her thirties or forties who had recovered from COVID-19. The specimen sequenced was PBMCs or T cells enriched from blood (not recorded which). The DNA of the CDR3 is TGTGCCAGCAGTAGCGGGAGCAACAATGAGCAGTTCTTC. Its protein is CASSSGSNNEQFF.